This T cell receptor beta chain was observed in a study of patients and donors after allogeneic stem cell transplantation. A single record per CDR3 protein comes from TCRdb applying MiXCR to the RT-PCR reads. The profile shows approximately 2,000 distinct CDR3 sequences, 1.7% of them singletons. Sample share makes this clonotype medium-sized. There are 15 residues in the CDR3. The V gene lost 5 bases and the J gene lost 5 bases, with 16 bases spanning the gap. Germline V lookup: CDR1 SGHTA, CDR2 FQGTGA. The sequenced sample consisted of blood, either unsorted or a sorted T cell fraction (not recorded which). This clonotype was sampled from a human donor who was either an allogeneic HSCT recipient or a stem cell or donor lymphocyte infusion donor (not recorded which). It is not recorded whose cells these are; they may come from a transplant donor. This chain links TRBV7-3 with TRBJ1-5, with D perhaps matching TRBD1 (6 bases). The CDR3 DNA follows: TGTGCCAGCAGCGCACAGGCAGGGGCCGATCAGCCCCAGCATTTT. Protein sequence: CASSAQAGADQPQHF.